Sequencing of this TCR beta chain was carried out in a study of blood T cell repertoires in COVID-19. In the study overall: Spain, Italy and the United States supplied samples that represented acute and convalescent COVID-19. The cDNA or gDNA used as material had been derived from T cells, B-cell-depleted T cells, or PBMCs.

Per the original methods: For nucleated cells, counts were estimated from reference gene primer amplification. Assay: immunoSEQ multiplex PCR; the TCRdb copy retains only in-frame clones and omits some. That table furnishes V, J and clone size, whereas the DNA furnished D and trimming. Found here are hundreds of thousands of clones, about 80% of them singletons; the top ten hold about 8.1%. The CDR3 runs to 15 residues. Unmatched junction bases numbered 12, after V lost 3 bases and J lost 8 bases. Germline-derived CDR1 and CDR2 are SGHTA and FQGNSA. The sequenced sample was peripheral blood. This receptor was obtained from an elderly man with acute or convalescent COVID-19. The J gene is TRBJ1-1, the V gene TRBV7-2, with TRBD1 identical over 7 bases. This CDR3 reads CASSLTRDSLTEAFF. The CDR3 nucleotides read TGTGCCAGCAGCTTGACTCGGGACAGCCTCACCGAAGCTTTCTTT.